The clone carrying this T cell receptor (beta chain) was observed a few times. These data originate in a study of CD8+ T cells in alopecia areata. Isolation of CD4+ and CD8+ T cells from PBMCs was achieved by sorting. Reverse transcribed after extraction, RNA yielded cDNA as the sequencing template. The assay was immunoSEQ multiplex PCR, and TCRdb's table has in-frame clones only and misses some. The profile shows fewer than 110,000 clones, approximately 58% of them singletons. Trimming cost V 6 bases and J 6 bases, with 17 bases left between them. Germline V gene sequence: CDR1 MNHNY, CDR2 SVGAGI (reference sequence). The CDR3 is 14 residues long.

The sequence was obtained from a human donor in good health. Sequencing was done on a sample of CD4+ T cells sorted from blood. The chain uses TRBV6-6 and TRBJ2-5; the D call may be TRBD1 or TRBD2 (5 bases each). In DNA, the CDR3 is TGTGCCAGCAGCATGGCCGGGACCCTGAAGACCCAGTACTTC. Protein: CASSMAGTLKTQYF.